The 25 T cell receptor beta chains presented below share a single source sample, sequenced in a study of cytomegalovirus exposure and HLA in healthy donors. PCR employed 60 Vbeta and 13 Jbeta primers. The method was immunoSEQ multiplex PCR; TCRdb's version includes in-frame clones alone and lacks a portion of them. The profile covers approximately 150,000 clones, with 80% to 90% appearing a single time and approximately 11% taken by the ten largest. Sequencing used PBMCs. The receptors here all came from a man aged 45-65 years in good health and CMV-seropositive.

The J gene is TRBJ2-1, the V gene TRBV4-3; 12 bases fit TRBD2. The J segment lost 4 bases and the V segment lost 4 bases, leaving 11 bases of the junction unmatched. There are 18 residues in the CDR3. The germline V gene has CDR1 LGHNA and CDR2 YSLEER. CDR3 DNA sequence: TGCGCCAGCAGCCCTAATCCTAGCGGGAGGGCCGGTTACAATGAGCAGTTCTTC. Its protein is CASSPNPSGRAGYNEQFF.

CDR3 in amino acids: CASSQGLAGGPYEQFF. As DNA, the CDR3 is TGTGCCAGCAGCCAGGGACTAGCGGGGGGGCCCTATGAGCAGTTCTTC. The J gene is TRBJ2-1, the V gene TRBV11-3, with 16 bases fitting TRBD2. CDR1 SGHNT and CDR2 YENEEA come from the germline V gene. The CDR3 has 16 residues. V lost 5 bases and J lost 8; bases outside the gene matches: 6.

The chain links TRBV7-3 to TRBJ1-2; TRBD1 agrees at 8 bases. This CDR3 contains 13 residues. CDR1 and CDR2 from the germline V gene are SGHTA and FQGTGA. V shed 4 bases, J shed 7 bases, and the junction held 5 bases outside the gene matches. CDR3 protein: CASSYRQGSGYTF. The CDR3 DNA sequence: TGTGCCAGCAGCTACCGACAGGGGAGTGGCTACACCTTC.

CDR3 DNA sequence: TGCGCCAGCAGCCAAGGATGGGCAGGCCAAGAAGCTTTCTTT. This encodes CASSQGWAGQEAFF. The gene calls are TRBV4-1 and TRBJ1-1; unclear D gene. The CDR3 contains 14 residues. Trimming cost V 1 base and J 8 bases, with 14 bases left between them. The V gene's germline CDR1 is MGHRA and CDR2 YSYEKL.

The gene calls are TRBV27 and TRBJ2-1, with 9 nucleotides matching TRBD2. Germline CDR1 and CDR2: MNHEY and SMNVEV (reference sequence). CDR3 length: 18 residues. J gave up 3 bases and V 3 bases, and 12 bases lay outside the gene matches. The CDR3 region is CASSFVSSGEWGYNEQFF. As DNA, the CDR3 is TGTGCCAGCAGTTTTGTTTCTAGCGGGGAATGGGGCTACAATGAGCAGTTCTTC.

The V gene is TRBV7-2, the J gene TRBJ2-1; D might be TRBD1 (5 bases). V lost 1 base and J lost 7, with 11 bases in between. The germline V gene encodes CDR1 SGHTA and CDR2 FQGNSA. The CDR3 loop spans 14 amino acids. The CDR3 bases are TGTGCCAGCAGCTTAGATCCAGGGTTGAATGAGCAGTTCTTC. Translation gives CASSLDPGLNEQFF.

This chain uses TRBV9 with TRBJ2-7; D might be TRBD2 (6 bases). V was cut by 4 bases and J by 3 bases, with 23 bases left in between. Germline V gene sequence: CDR1 SGDLS, CDR2 YYNGEE. The CDR3 is 17 residues long. The CDR3 spells CASSLRPGRGGVYEQYF. CDR3 coding DNA: TGTGCCAGCAGCCTCCGTCCAGGGCGGGGCGGGGTCTACGAGCAGTACTTC.

This rearrangement joins TRBV5-6 to TRBJ2-1; 9 nucleotides agree with TRBD2. The germline V gene encodes CDR1 SGHDT and CDR2 YYEEEE. Germline trimming cut 0 bases from V and 6 bases from J; bases unmatched to any gene: 4. The CDR3 covers 15 residues. The CDR3 DNA sequence: TGTGCCAGCAGCTTGGGCGGGGGGGCGGCCAATGAGCAGTTCTTC. It encodes CASSLGGGAANEQFF. Supplemented by reference TRBV5-6 and TRBJ2-1, the full variable domain reads DAGVTQSPTHLIKTRGQQVTLRCSPKSGHDTVSWYQQALGQGPQFIFQYYEEEERQRGNFPDRFSGHQFPNYSSELNVNALLLGDSALYLCASSLGGGAANEQFFGPGTRLTVL.

The rearrangement uses TRBV11-2 and TRBJ2-1; D gene uncertain. The CDR3 totals 15 residues. From germline, CDR1 is SGHAT and CDR2 FQNNGV. Trimming removed 2 bases at V and 0 bases at J, with 8 bases between. The CDR3 DNA follows: TGTGCCAGCAGCTTACTGGGCCTCTCCTACAATGAGCAGTTCTTC. Its translation is CASSLLGLSYNEQFF.

The chain combines TRBV28 with TRBJ2-7; the D gene is possibly TRBD1 (6 bases). The V and J ends lost 4 bases and 3 bases respectively, with 19 bases between them. This CDR3 is built from 16 residues. Germline V CDR1 and CDR2: MDHEN, SYDVKM. CDR3 sequence (DNA): TGTGCCAGCAGTTATCGGACAGTCAATTCGGGCTACGAGCAGTACTTC. Translating it yields CASSYRTVNSGYEQYF.

For the CDR3, the DNA is TGTGCCAGCAGCCGCCCCGGGACTATAGACGAGCAGTACTTC. The encoded protein is CASSRPGTIDEQYF. The rearrangement joins TRBV11-2 to TRBJ2-7, with 7 bases identical to TRBD2. The CDR3 consists of 14 residues. Germline V gives CDR1 SGHAT, CDR2 FQNNGV. Trimming at V came to 5 bases and at J to 5 bases, leaving 9 bases not matched to a gene. The whole variable domain, filled in from reference TRBV11-2 and TRBJ2-7, reads EAGVAQSPRYKIIEKRQSVAFWCNPISGHATLYWYQQILGQGPKLLIQFQNNGVVDDSQLPKDRFSAERLKGVDSTLKIQPAKLEDSAVYLCASSRPGTIDEQYFGPGTRLTVT.

V gene TRBV28 combines with J gene TRBJ2-3; 7 nucleotides align to TRBD2. This CDR3 has 14 amino acids. V dropped 3 bases and J dropped 8; count of bases not matched to a gene: 8. Germline CDR1 is MDHEN and CDR2 is SYDVKM. The CDR3 DNA sequence: TGTGCCAGCAGTTTCGGGGGGAGCGGGGCTACGCAGTATTTT. Residues: CASSFGGSGATQYF.

This rearrangement joins TRBV19 to TRBJ1-2; D is perhaps TRBD1 (6 bases). Trimming took 3 bases from V and 4 from J, leaving 12 bases between them. This CDR3 comprises 14 residues. The germline gives CDR1 LNHDA, CDR2 SQIVND (reference sequence). CDR3 nucleotides: TGTGCCAGTAGTATGGGAAGGGGGAGCTATGGCTACACCTTC. This encodes CASSMGRGSYGYTF. Complete variable domain (other parts from reference TRBV19 and TRBJ1-2): DGGITQSPKYLFRKEGQNVTLSCEQNLNHDAMYWYRQDPGQGLRLIYYSQIVNDFQKGDIAEGYSVSREKKESFPLTVTSAQKNPTAFYLCASSMGRGSYGYTFGSGTRLTVV.

This chain connects TRBV30 to TRBJ1-5; 9 nucleotides line up with TRBD1. Looked up from germline, CDR1 is GTSNPN and CDR2 is SVGIG (reference sequence). The V gene end was trimmed by 4 bases and the J gene end by 2 bases; junction bases not matched to a gene: 6. The CDR3 totals 15 residues. This CDR3 is CAWNTGGSGNQPQHF. CDR3 bases: TGTGCCTGGAATACAGGGGGCTCCGGCAATCAGCCCCAGCATTTT.

The J gene is TRBJ2-7, the V gene TRBV19; 12 bases fit TRBD2. The CDR3 is 14 amino acids. Trimming removed 6 bases from V and 4 bases from J; junction bases left unmatched: 4. The V gene's germline CDR1 is LNHDA and CDR2 SQIVND (reference sequence). The CDR3 nucleotides are TGTGCCAGTAGAGGACTAGCGGGGAAGTACGAGCAGTACTTC. Amino acids: CASRGLAGKYEQYF.

The chain links TRBV5-4 to TRBJ1-2; 9 bases are shared with TRBD1. V shed 4 bases, J shed 6 bases, and the junction held 4 bases outside the gene matches. Germline loops: CDR1 SGHNT, CDR2 YYREEE (reference sequence). The CDR3 runs to 13 residues. The CDR3 coding sequence is TGTGCCAGCAGCCTCACAGGGGGCCATGGCTACACCTTC. This sequence encodes CASSLTGGHGYTF.

The chain uses TRBV29-1 and TRBJ2-7; 11 positions agree with TRBD1. The CDR3 totals 13 residues. The germline V gene encodes CDR1 SQVTM and CDR2 ANQGSEA. J lost 3 bases, V lost 6 bases, and 4 bases had no gene match. The CDR3 DNA reads TGCAGCGTCAGGACAGGGGGCAACTACGAGCAGTACTTC. Encoded protein: CSVRTGGNYEQYF.

This clone was seen once. The chain recombines TRBV20-1 with TRBJ2-1; D remains ambiguous. Per the germline V gene, CDR1 is DFQATT and CDR2 is SNEGSKA (reference sequence). The CDR3 length is 11 residues. Deletions cut 7 bases from V and 4 bases from J, with 8 bases between. CDR3 loop: CSDLGYNEQFF. CDR3 DNA sequence: TGCAGTGACCTCGGTTACAATGAGCAGTTCTTC.

This chain joins TRBV4-3 and TRBJ2-3; TRBD2 might be the D (5 bases). Trimming took off 0 bases at V and 2 bases at J, with 9 bases between the two ends. CDR1 is LGHNA and CDR2 is YSLEER in the germline V gene. This CDR3 spans 15 amino acids. The CDR3 loop is CASSQDAGLTDTQYF. CDR3 DNA: TGCGCCAGCAGCCAAGATGCGGGCCTCACAGATACGCAGTATTTT.

CDR3 loop: CSVETGGEGEAFF. CDR3 in DNA: TGCAGCGTTGAAACAGGGGGCGAGGGTGAAGCTTTCTTT. The chain has TRBV29-1 and TRBJ1-1, with 9 nucleotides matching TRBD1. This CDR3 has 13 amino acids. Germline CDR1 is SQVTM and CDR2 is ANQGSEA. Trimming removed 2 bases from V and 7 bases from J; junction bases left unmatched: 5.

The chain joins TRBV19 to TRBJ2-7; unclear D gene. The CDR3 covers 14 residues. In germline, CDR1 is LNHDA, CDR2 SQIVND (reference sequence). V lost 4 bases and J lost 0, with 10 bases in between. CDR3 amino acids: CASSNTVSSYEQYF. The CDR3 nucleotides are TGTGCCAGTAGTAACACAGTGAGCTCCTACGAGCAGTACTTC.

The chain has TRBV4-3 and TRBJ1-1; 9 bases are shared with TRBD1. The CDR3 is 19 residues long. Per germline, CDR1 LGHNA and CDR2 YSLEER. V was clipped by 1 base and J by 5 bases; unmatched bases: 17. Here the CDR3 DNA reads TGCGCCAGCAGCCAAGTTCTCCCGGGACAGGGTGAGGGAAGAACTGAAGCTTTCTTT. It translates to CASSQVLPGQGEGRTEAFF.

The chain has TRBV2 and TRBJ2-7, with D possibly TRBD1 on 6 matching bases. CDR3 length: 16 amino acids. Germline V lookup: CDR1 SNHLY, CDR2 FYNNEI. The V end lost 5 bases, the J end lost 0 bases, and 17 bases lay between the germline ends. This chain's CDR3 is CASSFSGTRSSYEQYF. CDR3 DNA sequence: TGTGCCAGCAGTTTTTCCGGGACACGGAGCTCCTACGAGCAGTACTTC.

The V gene is TRBV7-2, the J gene TRBJ2-7; 7 bases match TRBD1. The trim removed 5 bases at V and 5 bases at J, leaving 9 bases unmatched. The CDR3 runs 14 residues. CDR1 is SGHTA, CDR2 FQGNSA, per germline. The CDR3 region is CASSGRQGPNEQYF. In DNA, the CDR3 is TGTGCCAGCAGCGGGCGACAGGGCCCCAACGAGCAGTACTTC.

This chain connects TRBV29-1 to TRBJ1-1; no firm D call. The V gene lost 0 bases and the J gene lost 3 bases, with 5 bases spanning the gap. The CDR3 covers 12 residues. Germline V gene sequence: CDR1 SQVTM, CDR2 ANQGSEA. CDR3 protein: CSVEDSDTEAFF. CDR3 nucleotide sequence: TGCAGCGTTGAAGACAGCGACACTGAAGCTTTCTTT.